This note documents a single TCR beta chain sequence. What it recognizes is unknown. cDNA encoding TCR beta was synthesized via 5'RACE template switching incorporating UMIs. TCRdb reanalyzed the 5' RACE reads and collapses them to one entry per CDR3 protein, without DNA. Its clone listing holds 500,000 to 600,000 distinct CDR3 sequences. This CDR3 has 13 residues. CDR1 and CDR2 (germline): SGHRS, YFSETQ. The record originates from a study of T cells expressing NK-cell markers. For the study at large: From sorted CD3+CD56+NKG2C+, CD3+CD56+NKG2C- and CD3+CD56-NKG2C+ T cells came the TCR beta repertoires. Study-level results: These same clonotypes (in a few donors) also led the CD3+CD56-NKG2C+ fraction. HCMV specificity was not established for the expanded NKG2C+ T cell clones.

The sequencing input was blood T cells: a sorted CD56 or NKG2C T cell subset, CD4+ or CD8+ T cells, or bulk PBMC T cells (not recorded which). The origin of this receptor is a man aged 18 to 30 in good health. The chain employs TRBV5-1 and TRBJ2-1; as DNA is missing, the TRBD1 call by TCRdb cannot be tested. This chain's CDR3 is CASSLENGQFEFF.